In this sample, the clone carrying this T cell receptor beta chain turned up a few times. The antigen is unknown. Sequencing was performed with immunoSEQ multiplex PCR; in TCRdb, only in-frame clones are kept and a portion is missing. The sample records 55,000 to 80,000 clones, roughly 80% being singletons. Ipilimumab-mediated CTLA-4 blockade plus focal radiation was given to patients having chemo-refractory metastatic non-small-cell lung cancer. The data are from a study of radiotherapy plus CTLA-4 blockade in lung cancer. Across the whole study: Among patients, roughly 17% showed objective responses, and approximately 29% had disease control. The study's findings and limits: The best prediction of response reportedly came from early blood T cell clone dynamics, with interferon-beta. Radiotherapy with ipilimumab was followed by blood expansion of tumor-derived clones.

V lost 3 bases and J lost 3, with 12 bases in between. The length of the CDR3 is 15 residues. Germline loops: CDR1 MDHEN, CDR2 SYDVKM. The TCR originated in a human donor with non-small cell lung cancer who had a complete response to radiotherapy plus ipilimumab. The chain recombines TRBV28 with TRBJ1-5; D may be TRBD1 (5 bases). The sequences come from peripheral blood, collected from a patient treated with radiotherapy plus ipilimumab. In DNA form, the CDR3 reads TGTGCCAGCAGTTTCCACGACAGAGACAATCAGCCCCAGCATTTT. Protein: CASSFHDRDNQPQHF.